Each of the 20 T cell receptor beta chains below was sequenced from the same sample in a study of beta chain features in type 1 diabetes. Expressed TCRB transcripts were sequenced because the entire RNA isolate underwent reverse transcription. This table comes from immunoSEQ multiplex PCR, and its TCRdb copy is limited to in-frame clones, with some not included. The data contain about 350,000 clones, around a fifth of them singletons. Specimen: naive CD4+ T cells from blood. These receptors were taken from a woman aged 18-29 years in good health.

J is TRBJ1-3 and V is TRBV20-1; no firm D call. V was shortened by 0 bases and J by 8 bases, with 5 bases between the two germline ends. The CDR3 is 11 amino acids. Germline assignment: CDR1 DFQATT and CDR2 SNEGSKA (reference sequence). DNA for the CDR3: TGCAGTGCTAGAGATGGGCACACCATATATTTT. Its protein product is CSARDGHTIYF.

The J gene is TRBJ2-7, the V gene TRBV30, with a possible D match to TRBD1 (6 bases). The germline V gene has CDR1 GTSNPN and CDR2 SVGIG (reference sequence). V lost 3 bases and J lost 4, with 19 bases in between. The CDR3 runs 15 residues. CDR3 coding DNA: TGTGCCTGGAGCGCCTCTGGACAGAACCAGTACGAGCAGTACTTC. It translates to CAWSASGQNQYEQYF.

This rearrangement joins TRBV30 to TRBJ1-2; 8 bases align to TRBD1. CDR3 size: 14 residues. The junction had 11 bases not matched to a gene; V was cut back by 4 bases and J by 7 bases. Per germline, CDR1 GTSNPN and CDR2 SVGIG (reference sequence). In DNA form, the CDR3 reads TGTGCCTGGATGGGCGCGTGGACAGGGTCTGGCTACACCTTC. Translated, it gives CAWMGAWTGSGYTF. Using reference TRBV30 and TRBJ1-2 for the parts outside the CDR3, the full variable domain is SQTIHQWPATLVQPVGSPLSLECTVEGTSNPNLYWYRQAAGRGLQLLFYSVGIGQISSEVPQNLSASRPQDRQFILSSKKLLLSDSGFYLCAWMGAWTGSGYTFGSGTRLTVV.

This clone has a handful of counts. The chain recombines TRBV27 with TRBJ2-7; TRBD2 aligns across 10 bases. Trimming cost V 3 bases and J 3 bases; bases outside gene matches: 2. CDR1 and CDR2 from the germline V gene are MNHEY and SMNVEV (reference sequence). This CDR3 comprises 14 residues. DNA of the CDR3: TGTGCCAGCAGTTTCTCTAGCGGGAGCTACGAGCAGTACTTC. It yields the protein CASSFSSGSYEQYF.

The CDR3 here is CASSDPSGYTGELFF. The CDR3, as DNA: TGTGCCAGCAGTGATCCTAGCGGGTACACCGGGGAGCTGTTTTTT. The J gene is TRBJ2-2, the V gene TRBV2, with 8 positions matching TRBD2. The CDR3 is 15 residues long. The V segment lost 3 bases and the J segment 3 bases; nucleotides outside the gene matches: 3. In germline, CDR1 is SNHLY, CDR2 FYNNEI.

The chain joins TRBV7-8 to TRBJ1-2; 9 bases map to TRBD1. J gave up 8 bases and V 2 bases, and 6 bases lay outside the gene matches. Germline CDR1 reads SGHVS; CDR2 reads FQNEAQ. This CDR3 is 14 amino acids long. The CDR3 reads CASSLTGQGGGYTF. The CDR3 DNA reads TGTGCCAGCAGCTTAACGGGACAGGGTGGGGGCTACACCTTC.

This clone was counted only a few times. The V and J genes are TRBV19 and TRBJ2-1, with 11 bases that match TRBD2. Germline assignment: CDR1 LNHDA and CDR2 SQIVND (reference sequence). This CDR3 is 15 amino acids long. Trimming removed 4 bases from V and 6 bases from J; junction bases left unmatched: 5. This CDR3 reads CASSSQGLAANEQFF. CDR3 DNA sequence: TGTGCCAGTAGTAGCCAGGGACTAGCGGCCAATGAGCAGTTCTTC.

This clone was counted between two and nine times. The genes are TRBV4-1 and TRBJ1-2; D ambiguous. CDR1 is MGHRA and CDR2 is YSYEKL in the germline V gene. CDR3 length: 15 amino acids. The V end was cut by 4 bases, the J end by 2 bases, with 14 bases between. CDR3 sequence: CASSLMRAPNYGYTF. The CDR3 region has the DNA TGCGCCAGCAGCCTTATGAGGGCTCCCAACTATGGCTACACCTTC.

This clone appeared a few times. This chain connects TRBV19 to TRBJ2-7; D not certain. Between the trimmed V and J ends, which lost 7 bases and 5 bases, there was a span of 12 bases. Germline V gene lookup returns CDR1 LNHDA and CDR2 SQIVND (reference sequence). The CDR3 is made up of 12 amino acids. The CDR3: CASTSRYNEQYF. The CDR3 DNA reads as TGTGCCAGTACCAGCAGGTATAACGAGCAGTACTTC.

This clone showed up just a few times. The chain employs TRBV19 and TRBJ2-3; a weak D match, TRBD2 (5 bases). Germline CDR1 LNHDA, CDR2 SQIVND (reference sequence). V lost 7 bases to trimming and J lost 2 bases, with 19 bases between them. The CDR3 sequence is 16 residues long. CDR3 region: CASKPTGRTLTDTQYF. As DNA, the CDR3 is TGTGCCAGTAAACCAACTGGGAGAACCCTCACAGATACGCAGTATTTT.

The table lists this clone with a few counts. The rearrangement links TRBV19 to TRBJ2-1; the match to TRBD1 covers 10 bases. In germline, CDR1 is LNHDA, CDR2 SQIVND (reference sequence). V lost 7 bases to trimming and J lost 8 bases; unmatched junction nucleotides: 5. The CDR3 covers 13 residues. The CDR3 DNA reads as TGTGCCAGTACTTTAGACAGGGGGCATGAGCAGTTCTTC. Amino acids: CASTLDRGHEQFF.

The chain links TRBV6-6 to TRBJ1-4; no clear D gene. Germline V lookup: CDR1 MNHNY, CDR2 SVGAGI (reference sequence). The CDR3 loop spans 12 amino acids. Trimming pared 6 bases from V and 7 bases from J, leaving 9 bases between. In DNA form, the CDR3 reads TGTGCCAGCAGCCTTCTTCGTGAAAAACTGTTTTTT. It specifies CASSLLREKLFF.

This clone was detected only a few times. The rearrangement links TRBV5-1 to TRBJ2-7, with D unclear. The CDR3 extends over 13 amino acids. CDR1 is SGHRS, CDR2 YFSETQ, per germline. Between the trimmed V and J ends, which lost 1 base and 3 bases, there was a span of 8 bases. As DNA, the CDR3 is TGCGCCAGCAGCTTGACTAACCTCTACGAGCAGTACTTC. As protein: CASSLTNLYEQYF. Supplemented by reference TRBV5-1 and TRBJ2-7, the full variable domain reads KAGVTQTPRYLIKTRGQQVTLSCSPISGHRSVSWYQQTPGQGLQFLFEYFSETQRNKGNFPGRFSGRQFSNSRSEMNVSTLELGDSALYLCASSLTNLYEQYFGPGTRLTVT.

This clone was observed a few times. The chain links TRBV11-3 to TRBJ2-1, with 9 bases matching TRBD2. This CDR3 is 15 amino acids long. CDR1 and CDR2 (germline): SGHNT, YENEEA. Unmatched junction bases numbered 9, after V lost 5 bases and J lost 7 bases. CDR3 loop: CASSILSGGANEQFF. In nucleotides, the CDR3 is TGTGCCAGCAGCATCCTTAGCGGGGGAGCTAATGAGCAGTTCTTC.

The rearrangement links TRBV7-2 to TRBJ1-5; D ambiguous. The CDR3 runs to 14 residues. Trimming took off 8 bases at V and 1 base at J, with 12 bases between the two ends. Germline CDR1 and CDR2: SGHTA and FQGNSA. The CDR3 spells CASAPSPSNQPQHF. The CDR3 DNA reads TGTGCCAGCGCACCTAGTCCAAGCAATCAGCCCCAGCATTTT. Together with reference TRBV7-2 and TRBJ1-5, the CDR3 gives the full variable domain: GAGVSQSPSNKVTEKGKDVELRCDPISGHTALYWYRQSLGQGLEFLIYFQGNSAPDKSGLPSDRFSAERTGGSVSTLTIQRTQQEDSAVYLCASAPSPSNQPQHFGDGTRLSIL.

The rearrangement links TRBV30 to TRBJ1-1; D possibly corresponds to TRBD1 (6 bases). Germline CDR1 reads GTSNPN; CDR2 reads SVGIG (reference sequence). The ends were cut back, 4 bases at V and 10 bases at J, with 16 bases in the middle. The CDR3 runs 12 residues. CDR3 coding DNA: TGTGCCTGGAATTTGGGAGCGACAGGAGCTTTCTTT. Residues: CAWNLGATGAFF.

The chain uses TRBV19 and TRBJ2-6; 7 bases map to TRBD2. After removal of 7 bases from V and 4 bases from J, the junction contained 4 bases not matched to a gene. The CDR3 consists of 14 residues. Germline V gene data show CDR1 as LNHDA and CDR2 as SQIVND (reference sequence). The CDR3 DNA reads TGTGCCAGTAACCGGGAGGCAGGGGCCAACGTCCTGACTTTC. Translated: CASNREAGANVLTF.

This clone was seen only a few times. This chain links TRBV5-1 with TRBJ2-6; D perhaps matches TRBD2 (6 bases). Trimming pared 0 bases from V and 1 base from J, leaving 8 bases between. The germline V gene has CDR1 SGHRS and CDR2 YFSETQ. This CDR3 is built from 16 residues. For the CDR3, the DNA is TGCGCCAGCAGCTTGGTGGGGACTTCTGGGGCCAACGTCCTGACTTTC. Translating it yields CASSLVGTSGANVLTF. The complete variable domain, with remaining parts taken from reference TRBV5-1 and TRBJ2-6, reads KAGVTQTPRYLIKTRGQQVTLSCSPISGHRSVSWYQQTPGQGLQFLFEYFSETQRNKGNFPGRFSGRQFSNSRSEMNVSTLELGDSALYLCASSLVGTSGANVLTFGAGSRLTVL.

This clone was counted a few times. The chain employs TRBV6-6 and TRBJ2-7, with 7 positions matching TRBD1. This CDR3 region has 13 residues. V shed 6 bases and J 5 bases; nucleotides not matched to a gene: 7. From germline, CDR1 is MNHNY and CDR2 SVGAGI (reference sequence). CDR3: CASRTTGFDEQYF. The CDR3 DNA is TGTGCCAGCAGGACGACAGGGTTCGACGAGCAGTACTTC.

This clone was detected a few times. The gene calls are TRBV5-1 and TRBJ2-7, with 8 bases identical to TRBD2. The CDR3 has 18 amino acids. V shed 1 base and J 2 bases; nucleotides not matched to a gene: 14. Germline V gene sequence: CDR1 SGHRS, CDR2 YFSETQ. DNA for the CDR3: TGCGCCAGCAGCTTGCCCCGGGAGGGCGGGAGGCCAGCCTACGAGCAGTACTTC. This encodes CASSLPREGGRPAYEQYF. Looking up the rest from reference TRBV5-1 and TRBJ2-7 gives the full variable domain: KAGVTQTPRYLIKTRGQQVTLSCSPISGHRSVSWYQQTPGQGLQFLFEYFSETQRNKGNFPGRFSGRQFSNSRSEMNVSTLELGDSALYLCASSLPREGGRPAYEQYFGPGTRLTVT.